Presented here are 2 T cell receptor beta chains from one specimen sequenced in a study of blood T cell repertoires in COVID-19. Libraries were prepared by immunoSEQ multiplex PCR; TCRdb keeps only in-frame clonotypes and omits some of them. The profile shows 80,000 or so clones, about 92% of them singletons. Sequenced input: peripheral blood. The receptors here all came from a man aged 50 to 59 with acute or convalescent COVID-19.

V is TRBV15 and J is TRBJ1-4; TRBD1 agrees at 7 bases. Germline CDR1 LNHNV, CDR2 YYDKDF (reference sequence). This CDR3 is 16 amino acids long. V shed 1 base, J shed 7 bases, and the junction held 9 bases outside the gene matches. The CDR3 loop is CATSRGRQGGLEKLFF. In nucleotides, the CDR3 is TGTGCCACCAGCAGAGGGAGACAGGGAGGTCTTGAAAAACTGTTTTTT.

The J gene is TRBJ1-3, the V gene TRBV19; TRBD1 matches 7 bases. Trimming at V came to 7 bases and at J to 0 bases, leaving 3 bases not matched to a gene. The CDR3 has 14 residues. Germline CDR1 and CDR2: LNHDA and SQIVND (reference sequence). CDR3 sequence reads: CASKNRGSGNTIYF. DNA for the CDR3: TGTGCCAGTAAAAACAGGGGCTCTGGAAACACCATATATTTT.